This TCR beta chain came from a study of T-cell reconstitution after alpha-beta-depleted transplantation in children. Germline-derived CDR1 and CDR2 are SGHTS and YDEGEE. CDR3 length: 17 residues. The V end was cut by 4 bases, the J end by 0 bases, with 19 bases between. This clonotype was counted at least ten times. Unique molecular identifiers were used in preparing the TCRbeta library. TCRdb reanalysed the PCR reads using MiXCR and keeps one entry per CDR3 protein. Seen here are a few hundred thousand distinct CDR3 sequences, 9.7% observed once, and the top ten hold around 5.1%. V usage is TRBV5-8 and J usage is TRBJ1-1, with a weak D call TRBD1 (5 bases). The source of this sequence is a human donor who donated a stem cell graft to a child with SCID. The sequencing here drew on PBMCs from the stem cell graft donor, taken from the stem cell graft. The DNA for the CDR3 is TGTGCCAGCAGCAACGAACGGGGGAGGTACATGAACACTGAAGCTTTCTTT. It is translated as CASSNERGRYMNTEAFF.